This TCR beta chain derives from a study of blood T cell repertoires in COVID-19 (dated by TCRdb to about 2020). Regarding the complete study: Samples covering the acute and convalescent phases of COVID-19 were provided by collaborators in the United States, Italy and Spain. The material from the prospective study consisted of cDNA or gDNA derived from T cells, B-cell-depleted T cells, or PBMCs. Deeply sampled blood TCRbeta repertoires from subjects exposed to, actively infected with, or recovered from COVID-19 were included in the dataset. A freely available public database, intended as a resource for researchers studying the immune response to SARS-CoV-2, is where the repertoires were released. The samples were drawn from two sources: the first 160 participants of the ongoing ImmuneRACE study, and about 1,300 subjects contributed by 6 global collaborators. Nearly every sample came with metadata listing a de-identified subject ID, COVID-19 status, age in years and sex. Where available, HLA class I and class II types were taken from metadata supplied by the sample provider and were not determined by assay-based typing. Points the paper makes about the study in general: How much clinical and demographic metadata was included differed by source and by participant, and the metadata was provided uncurated.

TCRbeta CDR3 regions were amplified from genomic DNA using the immunoSEQ Assay, a bias-controlled multiplex PCR. Turning to the authors' computational methods: The number of nucleated cells in each sample was estimated by amplification of reference gene primers within the assay. To quantify the absolute abundance of each unique TCRbeta CDR3 rearrangement, sequence reads were collapsed and filtered. Productive Simpson clonality was computed per sample as the square root of Simpson's diversity index over productive rearrangements. The source is immuneACCESS, and TCRdb retained only in-frame sequences with V and J called. Part of the clones is not carried over; for the studies checked, unresolved V genes explain less than half of this, and the remainder is unexplained. The V and J calls and clone size were taken over from that table, and D and trimming were inferred from the DNA. For this sample the table gives approximately 86,000 clones, of which roughly nine tenths were detected only once. The top ten constitute 8% to 10% of the sample.

The collaborating institutions used their own protocols to collect whole blood in K2EDTA tubes. For TCRbeta analysis, collaborators shipped samples in one of three forms: frozen whole blood, isolated PBMCs, or DNA extracted from either of those sample types. Concerning this clone: It lacks a known antigen. No qualities accompany the bases; no much larger clone lies one base away.

V sheds 5 bases and J sheds 7 bases, leaving 12 bases between their ends. The CDR3 has 14 amino acids, counting the end cysteine and phenylalanine. Just the 42-base CDR3 DNA is kept, in frame starting at base 1. The germline V gene provides CDR1 MNHEY and CDR2 SVGAGI. The sequence is built from TRBV6-5 and TRBJ1-6; D gene: possibly TRBD1, on 6 matching bases. The specimen was peripheral blood. The sequence was collected from a man in his fifties with acute or convalescent COVID-19. The DNA sequence is TGTGCCAGCAGTACGGGACAAATCAATTCACCCCTCCACTTT. It codes for CASSTGQINSPLHF.